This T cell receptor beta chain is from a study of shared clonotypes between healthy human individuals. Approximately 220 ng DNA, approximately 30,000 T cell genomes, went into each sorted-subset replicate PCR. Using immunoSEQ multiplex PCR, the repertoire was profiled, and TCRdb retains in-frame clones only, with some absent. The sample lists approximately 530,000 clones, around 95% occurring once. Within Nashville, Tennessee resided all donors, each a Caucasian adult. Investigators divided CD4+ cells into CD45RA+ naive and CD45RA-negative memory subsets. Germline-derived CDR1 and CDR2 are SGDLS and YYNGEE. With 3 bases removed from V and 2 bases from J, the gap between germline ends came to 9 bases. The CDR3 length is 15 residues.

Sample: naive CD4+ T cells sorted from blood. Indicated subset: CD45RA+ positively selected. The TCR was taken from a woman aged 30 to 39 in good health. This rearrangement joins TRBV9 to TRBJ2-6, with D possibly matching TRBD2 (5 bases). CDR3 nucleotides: TGTGCCAGCAGCGAGAGAGCGGCTGGGGCCAACGTCCTGACTTTC. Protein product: CASSERAAGANVLTF.